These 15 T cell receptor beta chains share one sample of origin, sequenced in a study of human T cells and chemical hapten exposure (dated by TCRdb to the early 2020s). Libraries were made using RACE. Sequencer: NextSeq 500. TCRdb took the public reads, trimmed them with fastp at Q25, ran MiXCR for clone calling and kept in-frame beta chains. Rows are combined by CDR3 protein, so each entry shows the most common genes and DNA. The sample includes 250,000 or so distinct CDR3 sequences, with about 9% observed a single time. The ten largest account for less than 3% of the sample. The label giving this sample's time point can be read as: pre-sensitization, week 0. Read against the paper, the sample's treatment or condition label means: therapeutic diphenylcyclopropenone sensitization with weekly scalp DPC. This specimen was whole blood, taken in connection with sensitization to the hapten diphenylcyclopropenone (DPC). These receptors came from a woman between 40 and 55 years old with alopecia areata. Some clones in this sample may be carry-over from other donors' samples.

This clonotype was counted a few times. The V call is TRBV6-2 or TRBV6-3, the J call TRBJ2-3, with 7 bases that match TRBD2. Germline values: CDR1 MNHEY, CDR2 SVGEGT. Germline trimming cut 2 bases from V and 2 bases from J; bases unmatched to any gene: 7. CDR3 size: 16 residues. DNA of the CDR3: TGTGCCAGCAGTTACACGGCGGGAGCCTCCACAGATACGCAGTATTTT. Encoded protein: CASSYTAGASTDTQYF.

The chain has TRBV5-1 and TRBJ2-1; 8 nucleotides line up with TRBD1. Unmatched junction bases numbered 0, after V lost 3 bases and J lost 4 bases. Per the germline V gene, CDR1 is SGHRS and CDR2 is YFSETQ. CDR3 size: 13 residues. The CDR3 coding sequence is TGCGCCAGCAGCTGGACAGGGTACAATGAGCAGTTCTTC. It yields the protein CASSWTGYNEQFF.

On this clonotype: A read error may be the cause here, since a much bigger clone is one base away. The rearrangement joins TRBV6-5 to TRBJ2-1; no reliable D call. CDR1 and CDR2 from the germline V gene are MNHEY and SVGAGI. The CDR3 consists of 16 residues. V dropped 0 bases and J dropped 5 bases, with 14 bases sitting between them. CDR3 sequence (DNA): TGTGCCAGCAGTTACTCGATCTCCCTAGGACACAATGAGCAGTTCTTC. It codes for CASSYSISLGHNEQFF.

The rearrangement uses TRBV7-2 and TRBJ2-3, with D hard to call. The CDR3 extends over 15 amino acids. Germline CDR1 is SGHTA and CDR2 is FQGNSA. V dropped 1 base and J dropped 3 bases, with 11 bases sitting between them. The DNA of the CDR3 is TGTGCCAGCAGCTTAGGACGCGCGCCGACAGATACGCAGTATTTT. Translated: CASSLGRAPTDTQYF.

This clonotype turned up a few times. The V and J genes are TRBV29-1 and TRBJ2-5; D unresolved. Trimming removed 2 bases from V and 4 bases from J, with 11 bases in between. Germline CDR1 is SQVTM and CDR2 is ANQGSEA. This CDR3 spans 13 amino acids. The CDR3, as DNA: TGCAGCGTTGAATCTGACATCCGAGAGACCCAGTACTTC. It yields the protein CSVESDIRETQYF.

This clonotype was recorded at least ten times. CDR3 in amino acids: CASRGQGTYEQYF. The DNA for the CDR3 is TGTGCCAGCAGAGGGCAGGGGACTTACGAGCAGTACTTC. This sequence joins TRBV7-3 and TRBJ2-7; D assignment may be TRBD1 or TRBD2 (6 bases each). The CDR3 extends over 13 amino acids. V was trimmed by 6 bases and J by 4 bases, leaving 13 bases between them. The germline V gene has CDR1 SGHTA and CDR2 FQGTGA.

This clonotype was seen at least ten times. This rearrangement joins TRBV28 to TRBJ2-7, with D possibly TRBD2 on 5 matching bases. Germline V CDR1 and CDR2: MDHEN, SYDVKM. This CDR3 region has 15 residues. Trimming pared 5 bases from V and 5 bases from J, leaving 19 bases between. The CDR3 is CASSPSSGLRDEQYF. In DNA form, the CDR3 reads TGTGCCAGCAGTCCCTCCTCCGGGTTGAGGGACGAGCAGTACTTC.

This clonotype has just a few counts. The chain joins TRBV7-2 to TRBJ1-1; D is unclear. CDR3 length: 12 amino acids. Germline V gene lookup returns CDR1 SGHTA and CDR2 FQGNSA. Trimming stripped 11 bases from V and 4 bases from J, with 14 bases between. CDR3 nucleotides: TGTGCCTCCGGGGATGCCCGCACTGAAGCTTTCTTT. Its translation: CASGDARTEAFF. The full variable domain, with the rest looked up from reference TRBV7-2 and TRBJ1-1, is GAGVSQSPSNKVTEKGKDVELRCDPISGHTALYWYRQSLGQGLEFLIYFQGNSAPDKSGLPSDRFSAERTGGSVSTLTIQRTQQEDSAVYLCASGDARTEAFFGQGTRLTVV.

DNA for the CDR3: TGTGCCCTCAGTCAGCCCCAGCATTTT. Its protein product is CALSQPQHF. The rearrangement joins TRBV24-1 to TRBJ1-5; no clear D. This CDR3 comprises 9 residues. Germline V CDR1 and CDR2: KGHDR, SFDVKD. Trimming shortened V by 12 bases and J by 6 bases, and 5 bases separated the two germline ends.

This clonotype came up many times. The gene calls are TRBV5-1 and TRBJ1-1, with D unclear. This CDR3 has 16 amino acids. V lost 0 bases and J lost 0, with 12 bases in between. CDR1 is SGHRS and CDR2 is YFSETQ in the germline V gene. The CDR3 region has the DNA TGCGCCAGCAGCTTGGCTCGGACGGCGATGAACACTGAAGCTTTCTTT. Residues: CASSLARTAMNTEAFF.

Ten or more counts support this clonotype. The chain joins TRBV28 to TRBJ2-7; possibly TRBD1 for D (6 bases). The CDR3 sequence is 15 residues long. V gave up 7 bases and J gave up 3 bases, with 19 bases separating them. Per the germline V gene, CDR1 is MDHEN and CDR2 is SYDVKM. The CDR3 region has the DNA TGTGCCAGCACCTCCCGGAGGACAGTGAACTACGAGCAGTACTTC. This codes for CASTSRRTVNYEQYF.

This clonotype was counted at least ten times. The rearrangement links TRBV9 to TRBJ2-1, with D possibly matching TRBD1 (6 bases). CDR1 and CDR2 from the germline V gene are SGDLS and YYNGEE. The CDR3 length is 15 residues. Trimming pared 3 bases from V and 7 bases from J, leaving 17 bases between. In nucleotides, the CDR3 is TGTGCCAGCAGCGCAGGAGGACAGCGGTTAAATGAGCAGTTCTTC. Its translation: CASSAGGQRLNEQFF.

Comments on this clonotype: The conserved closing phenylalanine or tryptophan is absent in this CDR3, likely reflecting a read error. The CDR3 loop is CASSLASNSPLHL. The CDR3, as DNA: TGTGCCAGCAGTTTAGCAAGCAATTCACCCCTCCACTTA. The V and J genes are TRBV12-3 or TRBV12-4 and TRBJ1-6; the D is unclear. Trimming took off 0 bases at V and 7 bases at J, with 4 bases between the two ends. The CDR3 has 13 amino acids.

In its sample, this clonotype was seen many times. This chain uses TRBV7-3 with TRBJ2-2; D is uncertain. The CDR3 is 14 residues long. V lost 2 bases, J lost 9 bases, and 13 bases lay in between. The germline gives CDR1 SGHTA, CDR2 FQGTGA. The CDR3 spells CASSLSPASWELFF. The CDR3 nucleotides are TGTGCCAGCAGCTTATCGCCGGCGTCGTGGGAGCTGTTTTTT.

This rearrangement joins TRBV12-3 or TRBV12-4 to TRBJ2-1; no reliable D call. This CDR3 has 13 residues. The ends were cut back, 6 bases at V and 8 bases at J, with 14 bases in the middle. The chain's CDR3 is CASSPRAADEQFF. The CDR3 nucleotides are TGTGCCAGCAGCCCTCGGGCAGCTGATGAGCAGTTCTTC.